The 8 T cell receptor beta chains listed next were all sequenced from one sample in a study of shared clonotypes between healthy human individuals. Data came from immunoSEQ multiplex PCR; TCRdb stores just in-frame clones and leaves some out. The data contain about 490,000 clones, around 78% of them singletons. Sequencing was carried out using PBMCs. The source is a woman in her thirties or forties in good health. Some clones in this sample may be carry-over from other donors' samples.

The chain has TRBV5-1 and TRBJ1-1; D is unresolved. The V gene's germline CDR1 is SGHRS and CDR2 YFSETQ. Trimming stripped 1 base from V and 1 base from J, with 11 bases between. The CDR3 is 15 amino acids. As DNA, the CDR3 is TGCGCCAGCAGCTTGATACTCGGGGAGAACACTGAAGCTTTCTTT. Its translation: CASSLILGENTEAFF.

This clone has only one observation. This sequence joins TRBV28 and TRBJ2-5, with 7 bases matching TRBD1. Trimming cost V 6 bases and J 1 base; bases outside gene matches: 5. CDR3 length: 14 residues. Germline CDR1 is MDHEN and CDR2 is SYDVKM. For the CDR3, the DNA is TGTGCCAGCAGCCTACAGGGGCTCCAAGAGACCCAGTACTTC. It yields the protein CASSLQGLQETQYF.

The J gene is TRBJ1-5, the V gene TRBV7-6; D remains unclear. Looked up from germline, CDR1 is SGHVS and CDR2 is FNYEAQ. The CDR3 contains 13 residues. The germline V and J ends were trimmed by 5 bases and 1 base, with 6 bases remaining between them. CDR3 region: CASSKGSNQPQHF. CDR3 sequence (DNA): TGTGCCAGCAGCAAAGGCAGCAATCAGCCCCAGCATTTT.

This clone was seen a handful of times. Here the CDR3 omits its conserved ending phenylalanine or tryptophan, so a read error is the likely source. Because the CDR3's place on the DNA is in doubt, the DNA is left out and the CDR3 is given as listed by TCRdb. Other DNA variants within this sample encode the same CDR3. V usage is TRBV29-1 and J usage is TRBJ1-1. Germline loops: CDR1 SQVTM, CDR2 ANQGSEA. The CDR3 sequence runs 14 residues, both termini included. CDR3 sequence: CSVVLTRGGIEAFS.

This chain links TRBV14 with TRBJ2-3; 7 nucleotides align to TRBD1. The CDR3 is made up of 16 amino acids. Germline CDR1 reads SGHDN; CDR2 reads FVKESK. The V gene end was trimmed by 1 base and the J gene end by 1 base; junction bases not matched to a gene: 5. CDR3 DNA sequence: TGTGCCAGCAGCCAAGTTCGACAGGGTGGCACAGATACGCAGTATTTT. Translation gives CASSQVRQGGTDTQYF.

A note on this clone: At one end the junction does not follow the germline gene, possibly because of a read error. This chain uses TRBV29-1 with TRBJ1-4; D unresolved. The CDR3 spans 8 residues. Germline V gene data show CDR1 as SQVTM and CDR2 as ANQGSEA. CDR3 nucleotides: TGCAGCGGTGAAAAACTGTTTTTT. Amino acids: CSGEKLFF.

This sequence joins TRBV28 and TRBJ2-7; possibly TRBD1 for D (6 bases). This CDR3 has 14 residues. Trimming removed 6 bases at V and 2 bases at J, with 14 bases between. Germline V CDR1 and CDR2: MDHEN, SYDVKM. Here the CDR3 DNA reads TGTGCCAGCAGCTCCCCGGGGACAACCTACGAGCAGTACTTC. Translated: CASSSPGTTYEQYF.

The V and J genes are TRBV25-1 and TRBJ2-1, with 12 bases fitting TRBD2. The CDR3 extends over 15 amino acids. CDR1 and CDR2 (germline): MGHDK, SYGVNS. With V trimmed by 4 bases and J by 6 bases, 4 bases remained unmatched. In nucleotides, the CDR3 is TGTGCCAGCAGTGCTGGACTAGCGGGACCCAATGAGCAGTTCTTC. This gives the protein CASSAGLAGPNEQFF.